This T cell receptor (beta chain) emerged from a study of T cell repertoires in cytomegalovirus infection. For this clonotype: Its antigen is not identified.

TCRdb fed the reads into MiXCR, producing one record per CDR3 protein. The sample has around 95,000 distinct CDR3 sequences, 25% to 35% seen once. The V end lost 8 bases, the J end lost 2 bases, and 17 bases lay between the germline ends. Per germline, CDR1 MDHEN and CDR2 SYDVKM. This CDR3 is 15 amino acids long. General study findings and limits: The study identified carriers of CMV plus the relevant HLA from cumulative public TCR beta family frequency. HLA-C-restricted CMV-specific TCR beta clonotypes prevailed in the ex vivo response.

The sequence was collected from a human donor in good health (CMV status not recorded). Some clones in this sample may be carry-over from other donors' samples. The source was CD8+ T cells from cultured PBMCs, collected from culture after CMV antigen stimulation. The gene calls are TRBV28 and TRBJ2-3; maybe TRBD2 (6 bases). CDR3 sequence: CASGFGGLDTDTQYF. The CDR3 nucleotides read TGTGCCAGCGGGTTTGGGGGACTGGACACAGATACGCAGTATTTT.